This T cell receptor beta chain appears in the sequencing data of a study of shared clonotypes between healthy human individuals (dated by TCRdb to the early 2020s). In the study overall: The cohort included three men and a couple of women between 18 and 49 years of age. For each donor, CD4 naive and CD4 memory were each given three plates, CD8 naive was given two plates, and CD8 memory was given one plate. To estimate repertoire size and how much clonotypes are shared between individuals, the study performed deep sequencing of blood TCR repertoires from a handful of healthy adults. To increase sequencing depth and limit assay-specific biases, different laboratories used diverse techniques to prepare libraries and sequence TCR repertoires. Each donor's leukapheresis produced roughly between roughly 0.9 and 9 billion PBMCs. The paper's findings and limits, for the study overall: Estimated clonotype richness was generally larger for naive than for memory subsets. Even with the large sequencing depth, rarefaction of the sorted-subset datasets indicated that sequencing was incomplete. Pairwise subsampling indicated that sequencing depth was expected to affect the degree of clonotype sharing among donors. The genetic and exposure-history diversity represented was limited by the small number of donors. Compared with non-shared clonotypes, clonotypes shared by all four sorted-subset donors had higher generation probabilities. Sampling was restricted to blood, and TCR repertoires in tissue are likely to differ from TCR repertoires in blood. Around 5.4% of naive CD4, 3.5% of naive CD8, approximately 2.2% of memory CD4, and about 0.4% of memory CD8 clonotypes were shared across four donors.

On this clone: Its recognized antigen is unknown. Base qualities are not provided; no much larger clone lies one nucleotide away.

CD8 naive samples were CD45RO-negative cells positively selected for CCR7, giving a CD45RA+CCR7+ population that excluded TemRA cells. Healthy HIV-negative adults with no recently reported acute infections or vaccinations were included as donors. Every donor was a Caucasian adult living in Nashville, Tennessee, USA. Blood was collected by leukapheresis, and PBMCs were isolated by Ficoll-Histopaque density gradient centrifugation and then cryopreserved in liquid nitrogen vapor phase. Analytical flow cytometry was used to check the purity and quantity of each magnetically sorted T cell population. Genomic DNA was isolated from every sorted fraction and measured by UV absorbance on a Nanodrop 2000c. Using the deep immunoSEQ assay, TCR CDR3 regions were amplified from genomic DNA by multiplex PCR. For each cell subset, the extracted genomic DNA was distributed evenly across all wells of several immunoSEQ 96-well plates, and each plate served as one replicate. Each replicate PCR for sorted subsets received about 0.2 ug genomic DNA, equal to about 29,000 T cell genomes. Purified libraries were measured with a Qubit 3.0 fluorometer, size-checked on a Bioanalyzer 2100, and measured again with the KAPA Library Quantification kit. Every immunoSEQ 96-well plate was sequenced on a dedicated single-read 150-cycle Illumina NextSeq 550 flow cell. The paper's processing steps were these. Because the immunoSEQ output held only junctional sequences and lacked quality scores, the filtering could not match the filtering applied to full-length reads. To assign V/J genes and CDR3, sequences were annotated using PyIR, a Python wrapper for IgBLAST v1.9, with IMGT germline references. Reads were filtered out if the reads had weak V/J assignments (E-value above 1e-6), no CDR3, stop codons, out-of-frame junctions, or ambiguous translated residues. A V3J clonotype was defined by an identical inferred V gene, J gene, and CDR3 amino acid sequence. Percentage overlap between repertoires was calculated by dividing the number of shared unique clonotypes by the size of the smaller repertoire. Three approaches were used to assess repertoire richness: RTK rarefaction, the Chao1 estimator, and Recon v2.1 estimates of unobserved clonotypes. For all TCRbeta clonotypes obtained by the gDNA method from a few donors, generation probabilities were computed with OLGA. This immuneACCESS table, as held by TCRdb, lists in-frame sequences with V and J called but not all clones. Of the missing ones, under half trace to an unresolved V gene in checked studies; the others have no known cause. Clone size and the V and J calls come from that table; the DNA yielded D and trimming. This sample is represented by 2 million to 2.5 million clones; roughly 94% of them were singletons. The ten most abundant clones make up more than 0.95% of the sample.

Germline trimming: 5 bases from V, 5 bases from J; junction bases outside gene matches: 5. The CDR3 goes from the cysteine to the phenylalanine over 14 residues. The kept DNA is CDR3 alone, 42 bases in frame from the first base. In the germline V gene (reference sequence), CDR1 corresponds to MNHEY and CDR2 to SMNVEV. The sequencing input was naive CD8+ T cells sorted from blood. The cell subset or site label for this specimen denotes: CD45RA+CCR7+. The receptor chain draws on TRBV27 and TRBJ1-5, with 8 junctional bases fitting TRBD1. This sequence originates from a man younger than 35 in good health. The bases are TGTGCCAGCAGTATGCAGGGGGCGGATCAGCCCCAGCATTTT. This is translated as CASSMQGADQPQHF.